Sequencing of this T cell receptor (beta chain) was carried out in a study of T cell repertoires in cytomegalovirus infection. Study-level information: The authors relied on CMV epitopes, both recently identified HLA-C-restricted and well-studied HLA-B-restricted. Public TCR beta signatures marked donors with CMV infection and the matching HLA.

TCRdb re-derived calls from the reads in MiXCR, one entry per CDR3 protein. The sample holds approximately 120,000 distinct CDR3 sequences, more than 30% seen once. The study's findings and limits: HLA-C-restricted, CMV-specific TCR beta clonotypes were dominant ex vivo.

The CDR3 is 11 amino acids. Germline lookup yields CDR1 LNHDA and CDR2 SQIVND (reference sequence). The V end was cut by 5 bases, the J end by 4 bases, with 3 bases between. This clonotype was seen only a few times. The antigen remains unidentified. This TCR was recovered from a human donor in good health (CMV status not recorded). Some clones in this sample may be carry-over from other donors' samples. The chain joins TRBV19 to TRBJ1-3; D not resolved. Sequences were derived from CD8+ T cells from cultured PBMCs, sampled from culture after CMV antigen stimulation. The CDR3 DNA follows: TGTGCCAGTAGTCTGGGAAACACCATATATTTT. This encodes CASSLGNTIYF.